This is a list of T cell receptor beta chains from one sample in a study of cytomegalovirus exposure and HLA in healthy donors. Sequencing used immunoSEQ multiplex PCR; TCRdb keeps in-frame clones, though not all of them. The sample has more than 150,000 clones; around 85% are singletons. Sequencing was carried out using PBMCs. The source of these receptors is a man aged 18 to 35 in good health and CMV-seropositive. Each CDR3 is given with its conserved first and last residue. D genes are given only for firm matches. Size is stated for part of the rows, as once, few or many counts, or as a class when the clone is expanded.

CDR3 length: 15; D gene: TRBD1; J gene: TRBJ1-2; V gene: TRBV28; clone size: NA; CDR3 DNA: TGTGCCAGCAGTCTTCGGGGGACAGGGGACTATGGCTACACCTTC; CDR3 protein: CASSLRGTGDYGYTF
CDR3 length: 14; D gene: NA; J gene: TRBJ2-7; V gene: TRBV5-1; clone size: NA; CDR3 DNA: TGCGCCAGCAGCTTAGAGGGCGTAGTGAACGAGCAGTACTTC; CDR3 protein: CASSLEGVVNEQYF
CDR3 length: 15; D gene: TRBD1; J gene: TRBJ2-5; V gene: TRBV6-5; clone size: NA; CDR3 DNA: TGTGCCAGCAGTAGGGACAGGGACCATGGAGAGACCCAGTACTTC; CDR3 protein: CASSRDRDHGETQYF
CDR3 length: 14; D gene: NA; J gene: TRBJ2-5; V gene: TRBV30; clone size: NA; CDR3 DNA: TGTGCCTGGAGGTGGGGGCCCTCCCAAGAGACCCAGTACTTC; CDR3 protein: CAWRWGPSQETQYF
CDR3 length: 14; D gene: NA; J gene: TRBJ2-3; V gene: TRBV10-2; clone size: NA; CDR3 DNA: TGCGCCAGCAAGAACACGGGGGGCACAGATACGCAGTATTTT; CDR3 protein: CASKNTGGTDTQYF
CDR3 length: 19; D gene: NA; J gene: TRBJ1-3; V gene: TRBV6-4; clone size: NA; CDR3 DNA: TGTGCCAGCAGTGACTCGGGAAGGTTGACAGTTCAATTTGGAAACACCATATATTTT; CDR3 protein: CASSDSGRLTVQFGNTIYF
CDR3 length: 12; D gene: NA; J gene: TRBJ1-2; V gene: TRBV30; clone size: NA; CDR3 DNA: TGTGCCTGTTACACAGTATTCTATGGCTACACCTTC; CDR3 protein: CACYTVFYGYTF
CDR3 length: 17; D gene: TRBD2; J gene: TRBJ2-1; V gene: TRBV6-1; clone size: NA; CDR3 DNA: TGTGCCAGCAGTGAGGAGTTCGGGACTAGCGGCCCCAATGAGCAGTTCTTC; CDR3 protein: CASSEEFGTSGPNEQFF
CDR3 length: 18; D gene: NA; J gene: TRBJ2-3; V gene: TRBV7-7; clone size: NA; CDR3 DNA: TGTGCCAGCAGCTTATCTCCGGGACCCCCAGGGGGCACAGATACGCAGTATTTT; CDR3 protein: CASSLSPGPPGGTDTQYF
CDR3 length: 13; D gene: TRBD1; J gene: TRBJ1-6; V gene: TRBV6-6; clone size: NA; CDR3 DNA: TGTGCCAGCAGAGACAGGGACGCCTCACCCCTCCACTTT; CDR3 protein: CASRDRDASPLHF
CDR3 length: 15; D gene: TRBD1; J gene: TRBJ2-5; V gene: TRBV5-1; clone size: NA; CDR3 DNA: TGCGCCAGCAGCTTGACAGGGGGGATGTCAGAGACCCAGTACTTC; CDR3 protein: CASSLTGGMSETQYF
CDR3 length: 13; D gene: NA; J gene: TRBJ1-6; V gene: TRBV7-9; clone size: NA; CDR3 DNA: TGTGCCAGCAGCTTAATAGCGGGTTCACCCCTCCACTTT; CDR3 protein: CASSLIAGSPLHF
CDR3 length: 17; D gene: NA; J gene: TRBJ2-3; V gene: TRBV2; clone size: NA; CDR3 DNA: TGTGCCAGCAGAAAATGGGGCGCTGGGTTCGCATGGGGTACGCAGTATTTT; CDR3 protein: CASRKWGAGFAWGTQYF
CDR3 length: 21; D gene: TRBD2; J gene: TRBJ2-4; V gene: TRBV10-2; clone size: NA; CDR3 DNA: TGCGCCAGCAGTGAGTCGGGACTAGCGGGGGGCCCCTTTCAAGCCAAAAACATTCAGTACTTC; CDR3 protein: CASSESGLAGGPFQAKNIQYF
CDR3 length: 14; D gene: NA; J gene: TRBJ1-2; V gene: TRBV29-1; clone size: NA; CDR3 DNA: TGCAGCGTTGCCATCACTCAGGGTGAAGCTGGCTACACCTTC; CDR3 protein: CSVAITQGEAGYTF
CDR3 length: 16; D gene: TRBD2; J gene: TRBJ2-1; V gene: TRBV5-1; clone size: NA; CDR3 DNA: TGCGCCAGCAGCGTAACGGGACTAGCGGGGTTTAATGAGCAGTTCTTC; CDR3 protein: CASSVTGLAGFNEQFF
CDR3 length: 14; D gene: NA; J gene: TRBJ2-7; V gene: TRBV5-4; clone size: few; CDR3 DNA: TGTGCCAGCAGCTTGCGGGGTCAGACCTACGAGCAGTACTTC; CDR3 protein: CASSLRGQTYEQYF
CDR3 length: 14; D gene: NA; J gene: TRBJ2-3; V gene: TRBV7-3; clone size: NA; CDR3 DNA: TGTGCCAGCAGCTTAACGTTAATATCGGGTACGCAGTATTTT; CDR3 protein: CASSLTLISGTQYF
CDR3 length: 15; D gene: NA; J gene: TRBJ2-3; V gene: TRBV6-5; clone size: NA; CDR3 DNA: TGTGCCAGCAGTTACGCCGGGGAGGCGACAGATACGCAGTATTTT; CDR3 protein: CASSYAGEATDTQYF
CDR3 length: 12; D gene: NA; J gene: TRBJ1-2; V gene: TRBV30; clone size: NA; CDR3 DNA: TGTGCCTGGGGACATGGTAACTATGGCTACACCTTC; CDR3 protein: CAWGHGNYGYTF
CDR3 length: 16; D gene: TRBD1; J gene: TRBJ2-5; V gene: TRBV6-1; clone size: NA; CDR3 DNA: TGTGCCAGCAGTGAATTCTGGACAGGTGGCGGGGAGACCCAGTACTTC; CDR3 protein: CASSEFWTGGGETQYF
CDR3 length: 16; D gene: NA; J gene: TRBJ1-2; V gene: TRBV5-1; clone size: NA; CDR3 DNA: TGCGCCAGCAGCTTGGGAACTTTCACCGTCAACTATGGCTACACCTTC; CDR3 protein: CASSLGTFTVNYGYTF
CDR3 length: 14; D gene: NA; J gene: TRBJ2-5; V gene: TRBV5-4; clone size: NA; CDR3 DNA: TGTGCCAGCAGCTGGACAGCGTCCGAAGAGACCCAGTACTTC; CDR3 protein: CASSWTASEETQYF
CDR3 length: 13; D gene: NA; J gene: TRBJ2-3; V gene: TRBV11-3; clone size: NA; CDR3 DNA: TGTGCCAGCAGCTTAAGGTTCGGGGATCCGCAGTATTTT; CDR3 protein: CASSLRFGDPQYF
CDR3 length: 14; D gene: TRBD1; J gene: TRBJ2-7; V gene: TRBV7-9; clone size: NA; CDR3 DNA: TGTGCCAGCAGCTCCCACAGGGGGCTTGACGAGCAGTACTTC; CDR3 protein: CASSSHRGLDEQYF
CDR3 length: 12; D gene: NA; J gene: TRBJ2-3; V gene: TRBV7-9; clone size: NA; CDR3 DNA: TGTTCCAGCAGCTTTTCGGCAGATACGCAGTATTTT; CDR3 protein: CSSSFSADTQYF
CDR3 length: 12; D gene: NA; J gene: TRBJ1-6; V gene: TRBV6-1; clone size: NA; CDR3 DNA: TGTGCCACCTTGCGGATAAGTTCACCCCTCCACTTT; CDR3 protein: CATLRISSPLHF
CDR3 length: 18; D gene: TRBD2; J gene: TRBJ2-7; V gene: TRBV7-2; clone size: NA; CDR3 DNA: TGTGCCAGCAGCTTAGGATTTCAGACGTACGCGGGGGGCAGCGAGCAGTACTTC; CDR3 protein: CASSLGFQTYAGGSEQYF
CDR3 length: 15; D gene: TRBD1; J gene: TRBJ2-7; V gene: TRBV6-5; clone size: NA; CDR3 DNA: TGTGCCAGCAGGGGTTTGGGGACAGGAGCCTACGAGCAGTACTTC; CDR3 protein: CASRGLGTGAYEQYF
CDR3 length: 15; D gene: NA; J gene: TRBJ2-7; V gene: TRBV9; clone size: NA; CDR3 DNA: TGTGCCAGCAGCGCCGTTCCGGGTTCCCACTACGAGCAGTACTTC; CDR3 protein: CASSAVPGSHYEQYF
CDR3 length: 15; D gene: TRBD2; J gene: TRBJ2-3; V gene: TRBV7-6; clone size: NA; CDR3 DNA: TGTGCCAGCAGCGGACTAGCGGGGGGCCTCGACGCGCAGTATTTT; CDR3 protein: CASSGLAGGLDAQYF
CDR3 length: 14; D gene: NA; J gene: TRBJ2-3; V gene: TRBV11-2; clone size: NA; CDR3 DNA: TGTGCCAGCAGCTTCAGGGTAGAGACAGATACGCAGTATTTT; CDR3 protein: CASSFRVETDTQYF
CDR3 length: 13; D gene: NA; J gene: TRBJ2-1; V gene: TRBV4-2; clone size: NA; CDR3 DNA: TGTGCCAGCAATACCCAGGGAAACAATGAGCAGTTCTTC; CDR3 protein: CASNTQGNNEQFF
CDR3 length: 18; D gene: TRBD2; J gene: TRBJ2-5; V gene: TRBV7-2; clone size: NA; CDR3 DNA: TGTGCCAGCAGCTTCACTTTTAGCGGGGGATTAGGCCAAGAGACCCAGTACTTC; CDR3 protein: CASSFTFSGGLGQETQYF
CDR3 length: 13; D gene: TRBD1; J gene: TRBJ2-7; V gene: TRBV30; clone size: NA; CDR3 DNA: TGTGCCTGGAGTCCGGACAGGGGCTACGAGCAGTACTTC; CDR3 protein: CAWSPDRGYEQYF
CDR3 length: 14; D gene: NA; J gene: TRBJ1-4; V gene: TRBV6-1; clone size: NA; CDR3 DNA: TGTGCCAGCAGTGAAAGGACAGCTAATGAAAAACTGTTTTTT; CDR3 protein: CASSERTANEKLFF
CDR3 length: 14; D gene: TRBD2; J gene: TRBJ2-3; V gene: TRBV9; clone size: NA; CDR3 DNA: TGTGCCAGCAGCGAGGGAACAAGCGGGGGGGCTGGGTATTTT; CDR3 protein: CASSEGTSGGAGYF